The 5 T cell receptor beta chains in this list originate from one sample, sequenced in a study of regulatory T cells in long-lasting Graves disease. TCR beta libraries were built with iRepertoire HTBI primers and Arm-PCR of CDR3 regions. TCRdb called the multiplex PCR reads again in MiXCR, with one record for every CDR3 protein. The top ten clones hold roughly three fifths of a sample with about 290,000 distinct CDR3 sequences, roughly 21% of them seen once. Time point given: persistent/refractory GD, antithyroid drugs over 5 years with positive TRAb. RNA isolated from PBMCs was used to make the TCR library. Sequencing was performed on peripheral blood mononuclear cells (PBMCs), taken when the disease was refractory, from a patient treated with antithyroid drugs. Receptors originate from a female donor with Graves disease.

This chain uses TRBV5-5 with TRBJ1-2; TRBD1 is a possible D gene (5 bases). The CDR3 extends over 13 amino acids. Germline V gives CDR1 SGHKS, CDR2 YYEKEE (reference sequence). Trimming cost V 7 bases and J 4 bases, with 14 bases left between them. CDR3 bases: TGTGCCAGCGGGGCAGGGATTGGCTATGGCTACACCTTC. Translated: CASGAGIGYGYTF.

The table lists this clonotype with many counts. The J gene is TRBJ2-5, the V gene TRBV5-6; the match to TRBD1 covers 9 bases. CDR3 length: 16 residues. Trimming cost V 0 bases and J 3 bases; bases outside gene matches: 6. Germline lookup yields CDR1 SGHDT and CDR2 YYEEEE. Here the CDR3 reads CASSLAGQGSEETQYF. For the CDR3, the DNA is TGTGCCAGCAGCTTGGCTGGACAGGGGTCCGAAGAGACCCAGTACTTC.

This clonotype was found many times. The chain uses TRBV7-2 and TRBJ2-5; perhaps TRBD2 as D (6 bases). The germline CDR1 and CDR2 sequences are SGHTA and FQGNSA. V was trimmed by 1 base and J by 3 bases, leaving 12 bases between them. CDR3 length: 15 residues. The CDR3: CASSLVAGTEETQYF. The DNA for the CDR3 is TGTGCCAGCAGCTTAGTTGCGGGAACCGAAGAGACCCAGTACTTC. The full variable domain, its missing parts supplied by reference TRBV7-2 and TRBJ2-5, is GAGVSQSPSNKVTEKGKDVELRCDPISGHTALYWYRQSLGQGLEFLIYFQGNSAPDKSGLPSDRFSAERTGGSVSTLTIQRTQQEDSAVYLCASSLVAGTEETQYFGPGTRLLVL.

This clonotype was seen many times. J is TRBJ2-2 and V is TRBV12-3 or TRBV12-4; D unresolved. The CDR3 is 12 residues long. V was trimmed by 6 bases and J by 6 bases, leaving 8 bases between them. CDR3 amino acids: CASSRAPGELFF. The CDR3 coding sequence is TGTGCCAGCAGCCGGGCCCCCGGGGAGCTGTTTTTT.

This clonotype was seen repeatedly, ten times or more. CDR3 bases: TGTGCCAGCAGCGAAACGGGACAGGGCAATGGCTACACCTTC. This encodes CASSETGQGNGYTF. The rearrangement links TRBV2 to TRBJ1-2; 9 positions match TRBD1. The CDR3 runs to 14 residues. CDR1 is SNHLY, CDR2 FYNNEI, per germline. The V gene end was trimmed by 6 bases and the J gene end by 6 bases; junction bases not matched to a gene: 8.